Each of the 23 T cell receptor beta chains below was sequenced from the same sample in a study of T cell responses to AZD1222 COVID-19 vaccine. Generated by immunoSEQ multiplex PCR, the TCRdb table keeps only in-frame clones and is missing some. This sample has around 80,000 clones; about 83% occur once, and the top ten carry about 8.7%. The sequencing here drew on peripheral blood, taken on day 0 of AZD1222 vaccination. The receptors derive from an adult in good health.

This chain links TRBV19 with TRBJ2-1, with D unclear. V lost 1 base and J lost 4, with 2 bases in between. The CDR3 has 12 residues. CDR1 LNHDA and CDR2 SQIVND come from the germline V gene (reference sequence). CDR3 sequence: CASSIVYNEQFF. CDR3 coding DNA: TGTGCCAGTAGTATAGTTTACAATGAGCAGTTCTTC.

V and J are TRBV5-1 and TRBJ1-1; the D gene is possibly TRBD1 (5 bases). Trimming removed 4 bases from V and 8 bases from J, with 12 bases in between. The CDR3 totals 12 residues. Germline V CDR1 and CDR2: SGHRS, YFSETQ. The CDR3 loop is CASSRDSREAFF. The CDR3 DNA follows: TGCGCCAGCAGCCGGGACTCCCGAGAAGCTTTCTTT.

CDR3 sequence (DNA): TGTGCCAGCAGTTACGGGGTCGGATATGGCTACACCTTC. It codes for CASSYGVGYGYTF. The chain joins TRBV6-5 to TRBJ1-2; no clear D. The CDR3 is made up of 13 amino acids. Per the germline V gene, CDR1 is MNHEY and CDR2 is SVGAGI. Trimming cost V 2 bases and J 5 bases, with 9 bases left between them.

The J gene is TRBJ1-4, the V gene TRBV28, with TRBD1 identical over 8 bases. V shed 4 bases, J shed 4 bases, and the junction held 8 bases outside the gene matches. The CDR3 totals 16 residues. The V gene's germline CDR1 is MDHEN and CDR2 SYDVKM. The chain's CDR3 is CASSSLTGGSNEKLFF. The CDR3 DNA sequence: TGTGCCAGCAGTTCCCTAACAGGGGGTAGTAATGAAAAACTGTTTTTT.

This rearrangement joins TRBV7-2 to TRBJ1-6, with D possibly matching TRBD1 (5 bases). The CDR3 contains 15 residues. Germline values: CDR1 SGHTA, CDR2 FQGNSA. Trimming pared 1 base from V and 2 bases from J, leaving 6 bases between. CDR3 DNA sequence: TGTGCCAGCAGCTTAGGGGGACCCTATAATTCACCCCTCCACTTT. This gives the protein CASSLGGPYNSPLHF.

The gene calls are TRBV30 and TRBJ2-2; 9 nucleotides line up with TRBD2. The CDR3 covers 17 residues. V dropped 2 bases and J dropped 4; count of bases not matched to a gene: 11. The germline V gene encodes CDR1 GTSNPN and CDR2 SVGIG (reference sequence). The CDR3 nucleotides are TGTGCCTGGAGTCCTGGGGGTAGCGGGAGAGCCACCGGGGAGCTGTTTTTT. It encodes CAWSPGGSGRATGELFF.

The CDR3 sequence is CASSLGGQGGQPQHF. The CDR3 DNA sequence: TGTGCCAGCAGCTTGGGGGGACAGGGCGGACAGCCCCAGCATTTT. The chain employs TRBV7-2 and TRBJ1-5; 9 nucleotides line up with TRBD1. The V and J ends lost 3 bases and 7 bases, in that order; junction bases with no gene match: 7. Germline V lookup: CDR1 SGHTA, CDR2 FQGNSA. This CDR3 has 15 residues.

This clone was seen a few times. The chain joins TRBV9 to TRBJ1-6; 8 bases fit TRBD1. Trimming removed 4 bases from V and 7 bases from J; junction bases left unmatched: 4. The CDR3 consists of 14 residues. Per the germline V gene, CDR1 is SGDLS and CDR2 is YYNGEE. The DNA for the CDR3 is TGTGCCAGCAGCTCAGGGGGCAACAATTCACCCCTCCACTTT. This translates into CASSSGGNNSPLHF.

CDR3 region: CATRRNYGYTF. CDR3 bases: TGTGCCACCAGGAGAAACTATGGCTACACCTTC. The rearrangement joins TRBV10-3 to TRBJ1-2, with D uncertain. Trimming shortened V by 10 bases and J by 2 bases, and 8 bases separated the two germline ends. This CDR3 has 11 amino acids. Germline CDR1 reads ENHRY; CDR2 reads SYGVKD.

The rearrangement joins TRBV15 to TRBJ2-5; possibly TRBD2 for D (5 bases). Trimming took 0 bases from V and 0 from J, leaving 14 bases between them. CDR1 LNHNV and CDR2 YYDKDF come from the germline V gene (reference sequence). This CDR3 has 17 amino acids. CDR3 in amino acids: CATSRDRSSWYQETQYF. In DNA, the CDR3 is TGTGCCACCAGCAGAGATCGATCTAGCTGGTACCAAGAGACCCAGTACTTC.

The chain links TRBV10-3 to TRBJ2-2; the D gene could be TRBD1 or TRBD2 (5 bases each). V shed 11 bases and J shed 5 bases, with 24 bases lying between them. CDR3 length: 16 amino acids. Germline CDR1 is ENHRY and CDR2 is SYGVKD. The CDR3 nucleotides read TGTGCCGTCTCGCGAAACGGGGCAACGCGAACCGGGGAGCTGTTTTTT. Its translation: CAVSRNGATRTGELFF.

The rearrangement links TRBV28 to TRBJ1-6; D is possibly TRBD1 (5 bases). Per germline, CDR1 MDHEN and CDR2 SYDVKM. This CDR3 region has 12 residues. V was shortened by 3 bases and J by 10 bases, with 7 bases between the two germline ends. CDR3: CASSFGDSPLHF. DNA for the CDR3: TGTGCCAGCAGTTTTGGGGACTCACCCCTCCACTTT.

The rearrangement links TRBV7-8 to TRBJ2-2; TRBD1 agrees at 11 bases. The length of the CDR3 is 17 residues. Germline CDR1 is SGHVS and CDR2 is FQNEAQ. The V gene end was trimmed by 0 bases and the J gene end by 6 bases; junction bases not matched to a gene: 6. CDR3 amino acids: CASSLAPGQGASGELFF. The CDR3 DNA reads TGTGCCAGCAGCTTAGCGCCCGGACAGGGGGCATCCGGGGAGCTGTTTTTT. The entire variable domain, with the rest obtained from reference TRBV7-8 and TRBJ2-2, is as follows: GAGVSQSPRYKVAKRGQDVALRCDPISGHVSLFWYQQALGQGPEFLTYFQNEAQLDKSGLPSDRFFAERPEGSVSTLKIQRTQQEDSAVYLCASSLAPGQGASGELFFGEGSRLTVL.

CDR3 in amino acids: CASGLVLAGDHEQYF. CDR3 sequence (DNA): TGTGCTAGTGGTTTGGTACTAGCGGGGGATCACGAGCAGTACTTC. The chain is built from TRBV12-5 and TRBJ2-7; TRBD2 aligns across 11 bases. The junction had 3 bases not matched to a gene; V was cut back by 0 bases and J by 5 bases. Germline V CDR1 and CDR2: LGHNT, FRNRAP. This CDR3 is 15 amino acids long. The entire variable domain, with the rest obtained from reference TRBV12-5 and TRBJ2-7, is as follows: DARVTQTPRHKVTEMGQEVTMRCQPILGHNTVFWYRQTMMQGLELLAYFRNRAPLDDSGMPKDRFSAEMPDATLATLKIQPSEPRDSAVYFCASGLVLAGDHEQYFGPGTRLTVT.

The CDR3 nucleotides are TGTGCCAGCAGTCGGACAGGGTCCCGGACTAACTATGGCTACACCTTC. Residues: CASSRTGSRTNYGYTF. This chain joins TRBV28 and TRBJ1-2; TRBD1 matches 8 bases. The ends lost 5 bases at V and 0 bases at J; junction bases unmatched: 8. Germline CDR1 reads MDHEN; CDR2 reads SYDVKM. This CDR3 has 16 amino acids.

The chain couples TRBV5-1 to TRBJ1-5; D is ambiguous. The germline V gene has CDR1 SGHRS and CDR2 YFSETQ. The CDR3 is made up of 14 amino acids. The V gene lost 0 bases and the J gene lost 4 bases, with 8 bases spanning the gap. CDR3 sequence: CASSLAGLNQPQHF. The CDR3 DNA reads as TGCGCCAGCAGCTTGGCGGGGTTGAATCAGCCCCAGCATTTT.

This clone was detected a few times. The chain combines TRBV29-1 with TRBJ2-7; 8 bases are a match to TRBD1. J lost 2 bases, V lost 6 bases, and 9 bases had no gene match. The V gene's germline CDR1 is SQVTM and CDR2 ANQGSEA. This CDR3 spans 14 amino acids. This chain's CDR3 is CSVLWTGKPYEQYF. DNA for the CDR3: TGCAGCGTGCTCTGGACAGGGAAACCCTACGAGCAGTACTTC.

The chain combines TRBV2 with TRBJ2-7; D is possibly TRBD1 (5 bases). This CDR3 contains 12 residues. Germline V gene data show CDR1 as SNHLY and CDR2 as FYNNEI. Trimming cost V 7 bases and J 6 bases, with 13 bases left between them. The CDR3 here is CASTPQVTEQYF. The CDR3 nucleotides are TGTGCCAGCACCCCACAGGTCACCGAGCAGTACTTC.

The rearrangement links TRBV19 to TRBJ1-4; 7 nucleotides match TRBD1. CDR1 and CDR2 (germline): LNHDA, SQIVND (reference sequence). CDR3 length: 15 residues. The trim removed 6 bases at V and 7 bases at J, leaving 11 bases unmatched. In DNA, the CDR3 is TGTGCCAGTAGCAAAGACAGGGCCGGGCCTGAAAAACTGTTTTTT. Encoded protein: CASSKDRAGPEKLFF.

V usage is TRBV6-5 and J usage is TRBJ1-1; no definite D call. Trimming stripped 8 bases from V and 0 bases from J, with 7 bases between. Germline CDR1 MNHEY, CDR2 SVGAGI. This CDR3 has 12 residues. This CDR3 is CASGRVNTEAFF. The CDR3 DNA is TGTGCCAGCGGACGGGTGAACACTGAAGCTTTCTTT.

This rearrangement joins TRBV3-1 (or the pseudogene TRBV3-2) to TRBJ2-1; 10 nucleotides align to TRBD2. Germline V CDR1 and CDR2: LGHDT, YNNKEL (reference sequence). V lost 11 bases and J lost 7; bases outside the gene matches: 5. The CDR3 runs to 12 residues. The CDR3 nucleotides are TGTGCCGCAGGACTAGCGGTAAATGAGCAGTTCTTC. Translating gives CAAGLAVNEQFF.

Sample share makes this clone medium-sized. The V and J genes are TRBV6-5 and TRBJ2-2; 8 bases are shared with TRBD1. The CDR3 totals 14 residues. V shed 6 bases and J 7 bases; nucleotides not matched to a gene: 7. The V gene's germline CDR1 is MNHEY and CDR2 SVGAGI. CDR3 region: CASRGQGAYGELFF. CDR3 in DNA: TGTGCCAGCAGGGGGCAGGGGGCTTACGGGGAGCTGTTTTTT.

This chain connects TRBV30 to TRBJ1-5; 7 bases match TRBD1. Losses at the gene ends were 0 bases for V and 2 bases for J; bases not matched to a gene: 7. Germline V gives CDR1 GTSNPN, CDR2 SVGIG (reference sequence). This CDR3 is 16 amino acids long. CDR3 bases: TGTGCCTGGAGTGTTCTGGGGACAGCAGGCAATCAGCCCCAGCATTTT. It codes for CAWSVLGTAGNQPQHF.